The 8 T cell receptor beta chains below were found in one sample sequenced in a study of T cells after yellow fever vaccination. TCRdb re-called the 5' RACE reads through MiXCR, storing one row per CDR3 protein. The table has roughly 260,000 distinct CDR3 sequences, 13% seen once. The sequencing here drew on CD4+ T cells sorted from PBMCs, taken 45 days after the yellow fever booster vaccination. The receptors shown here come from a man aged 25 to 40 who received the YFV17D yellow fever vaccine.

The chain combines TRBV20-1 with TRBJ1-1; D ambiguous. Trimming pared 4 bases from V and 2 bases from J, leaving 14 bases between. The CDR3 spans 14 residues. Germline V gene lookup returns CDR1 DFQATT and CDR2 SNEGSKA (reference sequence). The CDR3 DNA reads as TGCAGTGCTACAATTATATCCCATAACACTGAAGCTTTCTTT. This gives the protein CSATIISHNTEAFF.

This clonotype has just a few counts. This chain connects TRBV10-3 to TRBJ2-5; D is unresolved. V lost 2 bases to trimming and J lost 4 bases, with 14 bases between them. The germline gives CDR1 ENHRY, CDR2 SYGVKD. This CDR3 contains 15 residues. The CDR3 here is CAISERASVSETQYF. The CDR3 DNA sequence: TGTGCCATCAGTGAGCGGGCCTCCGTCTCAGAGACCCAGTACTTC.

This chain connects TRBV18 to TRBJ2-1; the match to TRBD2 covers 11 bases. Germline CDR1 and CDR2: KGHSH and LQKENI. The CDR3 extends over 20 amino acids. Trimming cost V 6 bases and J 0 bases; bases outside gene matches: 16. CDR3 DNA: TGTGCCAGCTCCCCGTTGCCGACTAGCGGGATCAGGAGCTCCTACAATGAGCAGTTCTTC. Translation gives CASSPLPTSGIRSSYNEQFF. Together with reference TRBV18 and TRBJ2-1, the CDR3 gives the full variable domain: NAGVMQNPRHLVRRRGQEARLRCSPMKGHSHVYWYRQLPEEGLKFMVYLQKENIIDESGMPKERFSAEFPKEGPSILRIQQVVRGDSAAYFCASSPLPTSGIRSSYNEQFFGPGTRLTVL.

Only a few counts were recorded for this clonotype. The chain combines TRBV20-1 with TRBJ1-1; the D gene is possibly TRBD1 (6 bases). This CDR3 contains 11 residues. V gave up 5 bases and J gave up 8 bases, with 12 bases separating them. Germline CDR1 and CDR2: DFQATT and SNEGSKA (reference sequence). CDR3 DNA sequence: TGCAGTGCTGCGACAGGCATGGAAGCTTTCTTT. It codes for CSAATGMEAFF.

This clonotype was seen many times. The V gene is TRBV20-1, the J gene TRBJ2-5; 8 nucleotides agree with TRBD2. The CDR3 is 14 residues long. The germline V gene has CDR1 DFQATT and CDR2 SNEGSKA (reference sequence). V gave up 3 bases and J gave up 5 bases; unmatched junction bases: 8. The CDR3 DNA is TGCAGTGCTAGGTGGGCGGGAGGCGGGGAGACCCAGTACTTC. Residues: CSARWAGGGETQYF.

This clonotype has just a few counts. This chain joins TRBV12-3 or TRBV12-4 and TRBJ2-1; TRBD1 agrees at 7 bases. The CDR3 loop spans 16 amino acids. The V gene end was trimmed by 6 bases and the J gene end by 7 bases; junction bases not matched to a gene: 15. CDR3 DNA sequence: TGTGCCAGCAGGGGTGGGGAACAGGGGTCTACAAATGAGCAGTTCTTC. Protein product: CASRGGEQGSTNEQFF.

The V and J genes are TRBV24-1 and TRBJ2-3; D ambiguous. The germline V gene encodes CDR1 KGHDR and CDR2 SFDVKD. This CDR3 is 13 amino acids long. V was trimmed by 5 bases and J by 4 bases, leaving 9 bases between them. CDR3 nucleotides: TGTGCCACCAGTGCCCGTCCCTCAGATACGCAGTATTTT. Residues: CATSARPSDTQYF.

This clonotype was seen only a few times. V is TRBV4-3 and J is TRBJ2-1; D is perhaps TRBD2 (5 bases). There are 17 residues in the CDR3. Trimming pared 4 bases from V and 7 bases from J, leaving 23 bases between. Germline V gene sequence: CDR1 LGHNA, CDR2 YSLEER. CDR3 loop: CASSRASGAALGNEQFF. The CDR3 DNA follows: TGCGCCAGCAGCCGGGCCTCTGGAGCGGCCCTAGGGAATGAGCAGTTCTTC.